This T cell receptor beta chain was retrieved from a study of cytomegalovirus exposure and HLA in healthy donors. For the study at large: Both the 100 to 150 validation repertoires and the roughly 700 first-cohort repertoires used the same platform, as reported by a later analysis. The study's findings and limits: Reported performance of the classifier showed diagnosis of cytomegalovirus status with high specificity and sensitivity. Cytomegalovirus association was assigned to more than 150 TCR beta chains.

CDR3 length equals 13 residues. CDR1 is LNHNV and CDR2 is YYDKDF in the germline V gene (reference sequence). V lost 4 bases, J lost 5 bases, and 1 base stayed unmatched. This clone was counted a single time. The antigen is not known. It was the approximately 120-subject validation cohort, separate from the approximately 620-subject first cohort, to which the donors belonged. The table came from immunoSEQ multiplex PCR; TCRdb's copy has only in-frame clones and leaves some out. The sample has 150,000 to 170,000 clones, approximately 86% seen once; the top ten hold approximately 20%. Material: PBMCs. The chain is built from TRBV15 and TRBJ1-4; 7 bases align to TRBD1. The receptor comes from a man aged 18-30 years in good health and CMV-seropositive. CDR3 residues: CATSTQGNEKLFF. The CDR3 bases are TGTGCCACCAGCACACAGGGGAATGAAAAACTGTTTTTT.